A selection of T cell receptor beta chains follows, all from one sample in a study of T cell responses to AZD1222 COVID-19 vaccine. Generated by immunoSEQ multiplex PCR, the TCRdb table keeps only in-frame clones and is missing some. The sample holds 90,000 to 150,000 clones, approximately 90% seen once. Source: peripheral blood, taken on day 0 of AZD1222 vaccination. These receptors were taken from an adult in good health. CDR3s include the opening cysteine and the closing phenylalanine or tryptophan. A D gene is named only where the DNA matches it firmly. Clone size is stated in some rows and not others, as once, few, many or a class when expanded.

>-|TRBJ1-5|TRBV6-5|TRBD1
CASRQGAYNQPQHF
TGTGCCAGCAGACAGGGGGCGTACAATCAGCCCCAGCATTTT
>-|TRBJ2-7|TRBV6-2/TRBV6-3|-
CASSSPFRGTYEQYF
TGTGCCAGCAGTAGCCCTTTTCGCGGAACATACGAGCAGTACTTC
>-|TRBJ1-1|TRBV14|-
CASSPARIRGNTEAFF
TGTGCCAGCAGCCCTGCGAGGATTCGGGGGAACACTGAAGCTTTCTTT
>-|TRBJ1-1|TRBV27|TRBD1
CASSPQGAETEAFF
TGTGCCAGCAGTCCCCAGGGGGCAGAGACTGAAGCTTTCTTT
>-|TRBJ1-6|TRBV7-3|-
CASSLVGGYNSPLHF
TGTGCCAGCAGCTTAGTAGGGGGCTATAATTCACCCCTCCACTTT
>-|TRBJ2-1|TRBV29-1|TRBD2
CSVEGLAGIYNEQFF
TGCAGCGTCGAGGGACTAGCGGGTATCTACAATGAGCAGTTCTTC
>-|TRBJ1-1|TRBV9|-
CASSGLGNTEAFF
TGTGCCAGCAGCGGTCTCGGGAACACTGAAGCTTTCTTT
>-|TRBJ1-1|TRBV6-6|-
CASSYYRVPNTEAFF
TGTGCCAGCAGTTACTACAGGGTCCCTAACACTGAAGCTTTCTTT
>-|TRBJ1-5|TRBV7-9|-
CASSLGRSDQPQHF
TGTGCCAGCAGCTTAGGGAGGTCCGATCAGCCCCAGCATTTT
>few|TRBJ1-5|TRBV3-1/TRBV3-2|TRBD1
CASSQDRAEPQHF
TGTGCCAGCAGCCAGGACAGGGCAGAGCCCCAGCATTTT
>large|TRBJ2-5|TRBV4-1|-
CASSPLAFQETQYF
TGCGCCAGCAGCCCTTTGGCCTTCCAAGAGACCCAGTACTTC